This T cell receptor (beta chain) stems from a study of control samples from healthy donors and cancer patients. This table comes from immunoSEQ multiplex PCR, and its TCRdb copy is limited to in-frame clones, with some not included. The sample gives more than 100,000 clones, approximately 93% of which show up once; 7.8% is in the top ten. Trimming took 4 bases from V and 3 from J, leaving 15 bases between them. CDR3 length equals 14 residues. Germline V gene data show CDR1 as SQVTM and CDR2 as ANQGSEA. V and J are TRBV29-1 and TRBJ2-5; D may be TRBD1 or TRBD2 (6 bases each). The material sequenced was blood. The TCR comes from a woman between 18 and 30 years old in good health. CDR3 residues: CSVVPGAPKETQYF. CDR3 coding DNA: TGCAGCGTTGTTCCGGGGGCGCCCAAAGAGACCCAGTACTTC.